This T cell receptor (beta chain) was sequenced for a study of CD8 T cells in Susac syndrome. Study summary: Patients with Susac syndrome, at blood draw, were therapy-naive, on corticosteroids, or on intravenous immunoglobulin alone.

Trimming removed 0 bases from V and 2 bases from J; junction bases left unmatched: 10. CDR1 is MGHRA and CDR2 is YSYEKL in the germline V gene. The CDR3 covers 18 residues. With random hexamers, 0.5 to 1 ug RNA was reverse transcribed. MiXCR, applied by TCRdb to the immunoSEQ multiplex PCR reads, yields one record per CDR3 protein. The table has 150,000 to 200,000 distinct CDR3 sequences, around 94% seen once; the top ten hold approximately 0.11%. The chain couples TRBV4-1 to TRBJ2-1; TRBD2 matches 7 bases. This TCR came from a human donor with Susac syndrome. The sample consisted of CD4+ T cells from PBMCs. DNA for the CDR3: TGCGCCAGCAGCCAAGATCTGTCTCCTAGCGGAACCTACAATGAGCAGTTCTTC. As protein: CASSQDLSPSGTYNEQFF.